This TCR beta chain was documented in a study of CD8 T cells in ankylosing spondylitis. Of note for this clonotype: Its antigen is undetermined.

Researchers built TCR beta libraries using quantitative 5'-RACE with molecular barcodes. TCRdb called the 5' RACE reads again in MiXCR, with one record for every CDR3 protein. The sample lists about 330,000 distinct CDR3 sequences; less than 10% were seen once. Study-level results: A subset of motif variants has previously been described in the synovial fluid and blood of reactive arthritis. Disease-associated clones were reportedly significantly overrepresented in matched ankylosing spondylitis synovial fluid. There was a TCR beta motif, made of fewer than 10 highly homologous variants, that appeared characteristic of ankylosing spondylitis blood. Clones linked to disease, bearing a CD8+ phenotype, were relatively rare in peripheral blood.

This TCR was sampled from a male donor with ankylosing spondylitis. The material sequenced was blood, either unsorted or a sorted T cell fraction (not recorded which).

Here the CDR3 reads CASSYGTSGYEQYF. In nucleotides, the CDR3 is TGTGCCAGCAGTTACGGGACTAGCGGATACGAGCAGTACTTC. The chain links TRBV12-3 or TRBV12-4 to TRBJ2-7; 11 positions agree with TRBD2. Trimming at V came to 4 bases and at J to 4 bases, leaving 3 bases not matched to a gene. CDR3 length: 14 amino acids.